The 5 T cell receptor beta chains given below trace back to one sample, sequenced in a study of tumor and adjacent non-tumor tissue in lung cancer. Three rounds of nested PCR, following a modified ARM-PCR protocol, produced the TCRbeta library. TCRdb processed the multiplex PCR reads anew with MiXCR; each CDR3 protein has one entry. The repertoire holds over 100,000 distinct CDR3 sequences, with 60% to 80% as singletons. The template was RNA from unsorted bulk tissue. This non-tumor lung sample came from over 3 cm beyond the tumor edge. Sequences were obtained from distant non-tumor lung tissue. These receptors all stem from a man in his fifties or sixties with non-small cell lung cancer.

Only a few counts were recorded for this clonotype. V is TRBV2 and J is TRBJ2-3; the D is unclear. CDR3 length: 13 amino acids. V was clipped by 3 bases and J by 1 base, with 5 bases between them. Germline V lookup: CDR1 SNHLY, CDR2 FYNNEI. DNA for the CDR3: TGTGCCAGCAGTGAGACCCGCACAGATACGCAGTATTTT. It codes for CASSETRTDTQYF.

Concerning this clonotype itself: The junction shows a germline mismatch at one end, possibly a read error. The rearrangement links TRBV4-1 to TRBJ1-1; D perhaps matches TRBD1 (5 bases). Germline loops: CDR1 MGHRA, CDR2 YSYEKL. The length of the CDR3 is 14 residues. In DNA form, the CDR3 reads TGCGCCAGCAACCAAGACAGTATGAACACTGAAGCTTTCTTT. Translated, it gives CASNQDSMNTEAFF.

Comment on this clonotype: No conserved phenylalanine or tryptophan is present at the end of the CDR3, so a read error is the likely explanation. This chain links TRBV4-3 with TRBJ1-2; D not certain. This CDR3 has 13 amino acids. Germline values: CDR1 LGHNA, CDR2 YSLEER. CDR3 residues: CPSSQTGLYGYTL. Written as DNA, the CDR3 is TGCCCCAGCAGCCAAACCGGGTTGTATGGCTACACCCTC.

To note about this clonotype: A much larger clone differs from this one at a single base, so this may be a read error. The chain is built from TRBV12-3 or TRBV12-4 and TRBJ2-4, with D possibly TRBD2 on 6 matching bases. CDR3 length: 13 residues. For the CDR3, the DNA is TGTGGCAGCAGTTTAAGGAGGGGACACATTCAGTACTTC. It translates to CGSSLRRGHIQYF.

V is TRBV4-3 and J is TRBJ2-1; the D gene is possibly TRBD2 (5 bases). With 7 bases removed from V and 6 bases from J, the gap between germline ends came to 19 bases. This CDR3 region has 15 residues. Germline assignment: CDR1 LGHNA and CDR2 YSLEER. This CDR3 is CASIKGLGAVNEQFF. The CDR3 bases are TGCGCCAGCATTAAGGGTCTGGGAGCCGTCAATGAGCAGTTCTTC.